One sample yielded the 20 T cell receptor beta chains listed below, sequenced in a study of blood T cells in healthy people across ages. Next came a second PCR, run for about 7 to 12 cycles, which used a sample-barcoded 5' primer along with a J-beta primer mix. TCRdb reanalysed the 5' RACE reads using MiXCR and keeps one entry per CDR3 protein. The profile shows about 1.8 million distinct CDR3 sequences, around 48% of them singletons. The sequenced sample was blood. All receptors derive from a woman aged 40 to 50 in good health.

V gene TRBV13 combines with J gene TRBJ2-3; 7 bases are shared with TRBD2. Germline CDR1 is PRHDT and CDR2 is FYEKMQ (reference sequence). The CDR3 is made up of 15 amino acids. V lost 0 bases to trimming and J lost 3 bases; unmatched junction nucleotides: 3. CDR3 loop: CASSLGWEGTDTQYF. The DNA for the CDR3 is TGTGCCAGCAGCTTAGGCTGGGAGGGGACAGATACGCAGTATTTT. Combining the CDR3 with reference TRBV13 and TRBJ2-3 gives the whole variable domain AAGVIQSPRHLIKEKRETATLKCYPIPRHDTVYWYQQGPGQDPQFLISFYEKMQSDKGSIPDRFSAQQFSDYHSELNMSSLELGDSALYFCASSLGWEGTDTQYFGPGTRLTVL.

V and J are TRBV28 and TRBJ1-4; 9 nucleotides align to TRBD1. The J segment lost 8 bases and the V segment lost 6 bases, leaving 7 bases of the junction unmatched. The germline V gene has CDR1 MDHEN and CDR2 SYDVKM. This CDR3 has 14 amino acids. This chain's CDR3 is CASSKGQGWEKLFF. CDR3 nucleotide sequence: TGTGCCAGCAGCAAGGGACAGGGTTGGGAAAAACTGTTTTTT.

A few counts support this clonotype. The rearrangement joins TRBV6-5 to TRBJ2-5; TRBD1 matches at 10 bases. The assigned J gene may be wrong: the sequence end matches TRBJ2-7 better. This CDR3 spans 14 amino acids. The germline gives CDR1 MNHEY, CDR2 SVGAGI. CDR3 DNA: TGTGCCAGCAGTGGGACAGGGGTTGAGTACGAGCAGTACTTC. Encoded protein: CASSGTGVEYEQYF.

The rearrangement links TRBV13 to TRBJ2-5; 13 bases align to TRBD2. Germline CDR1 PRHDT, CDR2 FYEKMQ (reference sequence). The V segment lost 8 bases and the J segment 4 bases; nucleotides outside the gene matches: 4. The CDR3 length is 14 residues. CDR3 DNA: TGTGCCAGCGGGGGACTAGCGGGAATAGAGACCCAGTACTTC. It encodes CASGGLAGIETQYF.

This clonotype was seen a handful of times. The V and J genes are TRBV10-3 and TRBJ2-7; 7 nucleotides align to TRBD1. CDR1 and CDR2 from the germline V gene are ENHRY and SYGVKD. The CDR3 totals 16 residues. The junction had 22 bases not matched to a gene; V was cut back by 11 bases and J by 6 bases. In DNA form, the CDR3 reads TGTGCCGTAACTAGTGGTGGGGCAGGGGGAATCGGCGAGCAGTACTTC. The encoded protein is CAVTSGGAGGIGEQYF.

The CDR3, as DNA: TGTGCCATCAGTGAAGGCGGGCTTTACAATGAGCAGTACTTC. Translation: CAISEGGLYNEQYF. This rearrangement joins TRBV10-3 to TRBJ2-7; weak D call: TRBD2 (5 bases). This CDR3 contains 14 residues. Germline V gene sequence: CDR1 ENHRY, CDR2 SYGVKD. V shed 3 bases and J shed 7 bases, with 16 bases lying between them.

The chain joins TRBV14 to TRBJ2-7; unclear D gene. Trimming removed 3 bases from V and 8 bases from J, with 11 bases in between. There are 12 residues in the CDR3. CDR1 is SGHDN and CDR2 is FVKESK in the germline V gene. The CDR3 spells CASSHAQAKQYF. CDR3 coding DNA: TGTGCCAGCAGCCATGCGCAGGCGAAGCAGTACTTC.

This clonotype was observed a handful of times. The J gene is TRBJ2-7, the V gene TRBV6-5; 8 positions agree with TRBD2. The CDR3 runs 15 residues. V lost 4 bases, J lost 6 bases, and 11 bases stayed unmatched. Germline loops: CDR1 MNHEY, CDR2 SVGAGI. The CDR3 region is CASSSQAGGVFEQYF. CDR3 DNA sequence: TGTGCCAGCAGTTCTCAGGCGGGGGGCGTATTCGAGCAGTACTTC.

This clonotype showed up just a few times. The V and J genes are TRBV6-6 and TRBJ2-5; TRBD2 matches 9 bases. Trimming cost V 2 bases and J 5 bases; bases outside gene matches: 12. The CDR3 totals 17 residues. Germline V CDR1 and CDR2: MNHNY, SVGAGI (reference sequence). Here the CDR3 reads CASSYGGGGALGETQYF. CDR3 nucleotides: TGTGCCAGCAGTTACGGAGGCGGGGGGGCCCTGGGGGAGACCCAGTACTTC.

This clonotype was detected ten times or more. This sequence joins TRBV5-1 and TRBJ2-3; no clear D. V lost 0 bases, J lost 0 bases, and 2 bases lay in between. CDR1 and CDR2 (germline): SGHRS, YFSETQ. CDR3 length: 13 amino acids. CDR3 residues: CASSLDSTDTQYF. CDR3 nucleotide sequence: TGCGCCAGCAGCTTGGACAGCACAGATACGCAGTATTTT.

The chain is built from TRBV7-2 and TRBJ2-3; 7 bases line up with TRBD1. Looked up from germline, CDR1 is SGHTA and CDR2 is FQGNSA. This CDR3 spans 14 amino acids. The V segment lost 6 bases and the J segment 5 bases; nucleotides outside the gene matches: 8. In DNA form, the CDR3 reads TGTGCCAGCAGTTTTACAGGGGTGGGAGATACGCAGTATTTT. Translating it yields CASSFTGVGDTQYF.

CDR3 protein: CASQGPWSNNEQFF. As DNA, the CDR3 is TGTGCCAGCCAAGGGCCCTGGTCTAACAATGAGCAGTTCTTC. The V call is TRBV2, the J call TRBJ2-1; D ambiguous. The CDR3 has 14 residues. Germline V gives CDR1 SNHLY, CDR2 FYNNEI. Trimming took 8 bases from V and 5 from J, leaving 16 bases between them.

The genes are TRBV5-6 and TRBJ2-5; D is perhaps TRBD2 (6 bases). The V gene lost 5 bases and the J gene lost 4 bases, with 24 bases spanning the gap. The length of the CDR3 is 17 residues. CDR1 and CDR2 (germline): SGHDT, YYEEEE. The DNA of the CDR3 is TGTGCCAGCAGTTTCCGCGCTTCGGGACTCCGAGGAGAGACCCAGTACTTC. Amino acid sequence: CASSFRASGLRGETQYF. Full variable domain (missing parts from reference TRBV5-6 and TRBJ2-5): DAGVTQSPTHLIKTRGQQVTLRCSPKSGHDTVSWYQQALGQGPQFIFQYYEEEERQRGNFPDRFSGHQFPNYSSELNVNALLLGDSALYLCASSFRASGLRGETQYFGPGTRLLVL.

This rearrangement joins TRBV7-2 to TRBJ2-1, with 10 bases identical to TRBD2. The CDR3 covers 16 residues. After removal of 3 bases from V and 5 bases from J, the junction contained 7 bases not matched to a gene. Germline V gene data show CDR1 as SGHTA and CDR2 as FQGNSA. The CDR3 nucleotides read TGTGCCAGCAGCTTGGAAAGCGGGGGGGCCGACAATGAGCAGTTCTTC. Protein: CASSLESGGADNEQFF. Together with reference TRBV7-2 and TRBJ2-1, the CDR3 gives the full variable domain: GAGVSQSPSNKVTEKGKDVELRCDPISGHTALYWYRQSLGQGLEFLIYFQGNSAPDKSGLPSDRFSAERTGGSVSTLTIQRTQQEDSAVYLCASSLESGGADNEQFFGPGTRLTVL.

This clonotype was found a few times. The chain recombines TRBV28 with TRBJ2-3; 7 positions agree with TRBD2. V was clipped by 5 bases and J by 1 base; unmatched bases: 15. The CDR3 contains 18 residues. CDR1 is MDHEN, CDR2 SYDVKM, per germline. In DNA, the CDR3 is TGTGCCAGCAGTCCGCGTGCCCACTGGGGGGGTGGCACAGATACGCAGTATTTT. This codes for CASSPRAHWGGGTDTQYF.

The gene calls are TRBV13 and TRBJ2-7; 10 bases map to TRBD1. The CDR3 has 15 residues. V lost 0 bases to trimming and J lost 4 bases; unmatched junction nucleotides: 3. CDR1 is PRHDT and CDR2 is FYEKMQ in the germline V gene (reference sequence). The DNA of the CDR3 is TGTGCCAGCAGCTTAGGGACAGGGGGCAGGTACGAGCAGTACTTC. Encoded protein: CASSLGTGGRYEQYF.

Regarding this clonotype: At one end, the junction sequence differs from germline, possibly due to a read error. The genes are TRBV5-6 and TRBJ2-5, with D possibly TRBD2 on 6 matching bases. The CDR3 has 17 amino acids. From germline, CDR1 is SGHDT and CDR2 YYEEEE. The CDR3 bases are TGCGCCAGCAGCTTGCCCGGACCAAGGGGAGGAGGAGAGACCCAGTACTTC. This gives the protein CASSLPGPRGGGETQYF.

This clonotype was detected only a few times. The gene calls are TRBV7-2 and TRBJ1-2; D might be TRBD1 (6 bases). Germline lookup yields CDR1 SGHTA and CDR2 FQGNSA. The CDR3 contains 16 residues. V lost 5 bases to trimming and J lost 3 bases, with 19 bases between them. The CDR3 is CASSILRGGDDYGYTF. The DNA for the CDR3 is TGTGCCAGCAGCATCCTGCGGGGGGGCGATGACTATGGCTACACCTTC.

The table lists this clonotype with a count of one. The rearrangement joins TRBV2 to TRBJ1-6; D is uncertain. Germline CDR1 SNHLY, CDR2 FYNNEI. The V and J ends lost 10 bases and 3 bases respectively, with 13 bases between them. The CDR3 runs 14 residues. The DNA of the CDR3 is TGTGCCACCGGACGGGCAGGCTATAATTCACCCCTCCACTTT. Translation gives CATGRAGYNSPLHF.

This clonotype was seen many times. The chain couples TRBV12-3 or TRBV12-4 to TRBJ2-1; D perhaps matches TRBD2 (6 bases). The CDR3 extends over 12 amino acids. V dropped 8 bases and J dropped 4 bases, with 9 bases sitting between them. The DNA of the CDR3 is TGTGCCAGCGGACGGGGGTACAATGAGCAGTTCTTC. It translates to CASGRGYNEQFF.